The 23 T cell receptor beta chains presented below share a single source sample, sequenced in a study of patients and donors after allogeneic stem cell transplantation. Each CDR3 protein gets one entry after TCRdb re-called the RT-PCR reads with MiXCR. The data hold about a million distinct CDR3 sequences, with about a sixth observed a single time. Source material: blood, either unsorted or a sorted T cell fraction (not recorded which). Receptors were obtained from a human donor who was either an allogeneic HSCT recipient or a stem cell or donor lymphocyte infusion donor (not recorded which). It is not recorded whose cells these are; they may come from a transplant donor.

The gene calls are TRBV7-2 and TRBJ2-4, with 10 bases identical to TRBD1. J was trimmed by 1 base and V by 1 base; bases with no gene match: 4. Germline CDR1 and CDR2: SGHTA and FQGNSA. The length of the CDR3 is 17 residues. CDR3 in DNA: TGTGCCAGCAGCTTAGGGGGGACAGGGGTTGCCAAAAACATTCAGTACTTC. It translates to CASSLGGTGVAKNIQYF.

The V and J genes are TRBV12-3 or TRBV12-4 and TRBJ2-1; D ambiguous. CDR3 size: 15 residues. V was shortened by 4 bases and J by 5 bases, with 15 bases between the two germline ends. This CDR3 is CASSYRWGWDNEQFF. CDR3 in DNA: TGTGCCAGCAGTTACCGGTGGGGTTGGGACAATGAGCAGTTCTTC.

This clonotype showed up just a few times. The chain employs TRBV20-1 and TRBJ2-3, with D possibly TRBD1 on 6 matching bases. Trimming took 4 bases from V and 4 from J, leaving 15 bases between them. This CDR3 comprises 14 residues. Germline assignment: CDR1 DFQATT and CDR2 SNEGSKA (reference sequence). DNA for the CDR3: TGCAGTGCTAAAGGGCAGGGGAAGCCAGATACGCAGTATTTT. Protein product: CSAKGQGKPDTQYF.

The chain carries TRBV6-6 and TRBJ2-1, with D maybe TRBD1 (5 bases). CDR1 and CDR2 (germline): MNHNY, SVGAGI (reference sequence). V gave up 4 bases and J gave up 9 bases, with 10 bases separating them. This CDR3 is built from 12 residues. In DNA, the CDR3 is TGTGCCAGCAGTTCTTCAGGGCTTGAGCAGTTCTTC. Amino acid sequence: CASSSSGLEQFF.

This clonotype came up a few times. This sequence joins TRBV19 and TRBJ2-3; 9 bases align to TRBD2. J lost 4 bases, V lost 6 bases, and 5 bases had no gene match. Germline V CDR1 and CDR2: LNHDA, SQIVND (reference sequence). CDR3 length: 14 residues. CDR3 in DNA: TGTGCCAGTAGGAACCTAGCGGGGCCAGATACGCAGTATTTT. It specifies CASRNLAGPDTQYF.

J is TRBJ2-3 and V is TRBV10-3; tentatively, D is TRBD2 (6 bases). Looked up from germline, CDR1 is ENHRY and CDR2 is SYGVKD. The CDR3 totals 15 residues. With 0 bases removed from V and 4 bases from J, the gap between germline ends came to 11 bases. The DNA for the CDR3 is TGTGCCATCAGTGAGTCGCCGCGGGAAGCAGATACGCAGTATTTT. Its protein product is CAISESPREADTQYF.

This clonotype was counted between two and nine times. The chain joins TRBV9 to TRBJ1-4, with D tentatively TRBD1 (6 bases). Germline CDR1 reads SGDLS; CDR2 reads YYNGEE. V lost 2 bases to trimming and J lost 8 bases, with 13 bases between them. There are 14 residues in the CDR3. CDR3 amino acids: CASSVTGQGEKLFF. DNA for the CDR3: TGTGCCAGCAGCGTTACAGGGCAAGGAGAAAAACTGTTTTTT.

This clonotype came up a few times. The rearrangement joins TRBV6-2 or TRBV6-3 to TRBJ1-6, with D possibly matching TRBD1 (5 bases). In germline, CDR1 is MNHEY, CDR2 SVGEGT. Trimming took off 0 bases at V and 11 bases at J, with 11 bases between the two ends. This CDR3 has 14 residues. The CDR3 loop is CASSYSRGLTPLHF. As DNA, the CDR3 is TGTGCCAGCAGTTACTCGCGGGGGTTGACACCCCTCCACTTT.

The gene calls are TRBV7-2 and TRBJ1-2, with D perhaps TRBD1 (5 bases). Germline V gene data show CDR1 as SGHTA and CDR2 as FQGNSA. The CDR3 sequence is 14 residues long. V dropped 1 base and J dropped 8 bases, with 14 bases sitting between them. The CDR3 DNA reads TGTGCCAGCAGCTTAGATCCGGGAACAGGCGGCTACACCTTC. Translated: CASSLDPGTGGYTF.

This clonotype came up many times. V usage is TRBV24-1 and J usage is TRBJ1-1, with TRBD1 matching 7 bases. The CDR3 contains 15 residues. V gave up 3 bases and J gave up 6 bases; unmatched junction bases: 9. Germline V gives CDR1 KGHDR, CDR2 SFDVKD. The CDR3 region has the DNA TGTGCCACCAGTGATGCGAAACAGGGGAGCCCTGAAGCTTTCTTT. Translation: CATSDAKQGSPEAFF.

The chain couples TRBV6-6 to TRBJ2-2, with TRBD1 matching 8 bases. Germline V lookup: CDR1 MNHNY, CDR2 SVGAGI (reference sequence). This CDR3 has 12 residues. Trimming took 5 bases from V and 12 from J; bases not matched to a gene: 5. CDR3 coding DNA: TGTGCCAGCAGTGCGGACAGGGAGAAGCTGTTTTTT. Translating it yields CASSADREKLFF.

The V and J genes are TRBV11-3 and TRBJ2-1; D is unresolved. The V and J ends lost 3 bases and 7 bases respectively, with 22 bases between them. This CDR3 region has 17 residues. From germline, CDR1 is SGHNT and CDR2 YENEEA. CDR3 residues: CASSFGVGELARNEQFF. CDR3 in DNA: TGTGCCAGCAGCTTTGGCGTTGGCGAGTTGGCCCGGAATGAGCAGTTCTTC.

This clonotype was observed a handful of times. The chain uses TRBV5-1 and TRBJ1-1, with D hard to call. The germline V and J ends were trimmed by 3 bases and 4 bases, with 13 bases remaining between them. Germline CDR1 SGHRS, CDR2 YFSETQ. The CDR3 spans 14 residues. CDR3 sequence (DNA): TGCGCCAGCAGCTCCCGAGGCTCGTTCACTGAAGCTTTCTTT. It specifies CASSSRGSFTEAFF. Full variable domain (rest looked up from reference TRBV5-1 and TRBJ1-1): KAGVTQTPRYLIKTRGQQVTLSCSPISGHRSVSWYQQTPGQGLQFLFEYFSETQRNKGNFPGRFSGRQFSNSRSEMNVSTLELGDSALYLCASSSRGSFTEAFFGQGTRLTVV.

This clonotype was seen ten or more times. J is TRBJ2-3 and V is TRBV6-5, with D tentatively TRBD2 (6 bases). CDR1 and CDR2 (germline): MNHEY, SVGAGI. The CDR3 totals 14 residues. V was pared by 2 bases and J by 2 bases, with 8 bases between. CDR3 nucleotide sequence: TGTGCCAGCAGTTACGCGGGGCTCACAGATACGCAGTATTTT. Protein: CASSYAGLTDTQYF.

The chain has TRBV5-1 and TRBJ2-3, with D perhaps matching TRBD2 (5 bases). The V gene's germline CDR1 is SGHRS and CDR2 YFSETQ. This CDR3 contains 14 residues. V lost 0 bases, J lost 1 base, and 6 bases lay in between. The CDR3 bases are TGCGCCAGCAGCTTGGATAGCGGCACAGATACGCAGTATTTT. It encodes CASSLDSGTDTQYF.

The rearrangement links TRBV12-3 or TRBV12-4 to TRBJ1-6; D unresolved. This CDR3 has 13 amino acids. V was trimmed by 5 bases and J by 7 bases, leaving 9 bases between them. The CDR3 nucleotides read TGTGCCAGCAGTATTGGTCCCAATTCACCCCTCCACTTT. It codes for CASSIGPNSPLHF.

This rearrangement joins TRBV7-8 to TRBJ1-1, with 7 bases aligning to TRBD1. The germline CDR1 and CDR2 sequences are SGHVS and FQNEAQ. The length of the CDR3 is 14 residues. V shed 1 base and J 7 bases; nucleotides not matched to a gene: 6. CDR3 DNA: TGTGCCAGCAGCTTAGTAACAGGGGCGGATGAAGCTTTCTTT. Translation gives CASSLVTGADEAFF.

This clonotype was seen ten or more times. The gene calls are TRBV20-1 and TRBJ2-1; 11 bases are a match to TRBD2. Germline values: CDR1 DFQATT, CDR2 SNEGSKA (reference sequence). V was clipped by 5 bases and J by 10 bases; unmatched bases: 13. The CDR3 sequence is 15 residues long. The CDR3 sequence: CSAAPPLAGGGEQFF. CDR3 nucleotide sequence: TGCAGTGCTGCCCCCCCCCTAGCGGGGGGTGGGGAGCAGTTCTTC.

This clonotype was detected only a few times. The chain combines TRBV28 with TRBJ1-1, with 9 bases lining up with TRBD1. Trimming cost V 6 bases and J 0 bases; bases outside gene matches: 8. Germline CDR1 and CDR2: MDHEN and SYDVKM. This CDR3 has 16 residues. The CDR3 coding sequence is TGTGCCAGCAGCCCCGGGACAGGGTTTGTGAACACTGAAGCTTTCTTT. Translating gives CASSPGTGFVNTEAFF. The variable domain in full, completed from reference TRBV28 and TRBJ1-1, reads DVKVTQSSRYLVKRTGEKVFLECVQDMDHENMFWYRQDPGLGLRLIYFSYDVKMKEKGDIPEGYSVSREKKERFSLILESASTNQTSMYLCASSPGTGFVNTEAFFGQGTRLTVV.

This clonotype was found a few times. CDR3 sequence (DNA): TGTGCCAGCAGCCAAGACGGTGGGGGGACGTATGGCTACACCTTC. Amino acids: CASSQDGGGTYGYTF. This sequence joins TRBV3-1 and TRBJ1-2; D possibly corresponds to TRBD1 (5 bases). Germline V CDR1 and CDR2: LGHDT, YNNKEL (reference sequence). The CDR3 runs 15 residues. Deletions cut 0 bases from V and 5 bases from J, with 13 bases between.

This clonotype occurred a few times. V and J are TRBV28 and TRBJ1-1; no reliable D call. The CDR3 sequence is 14 residues long. V gave up 2 bases and J gave up 1 base, with 8 bases separating them. In germline, CDR1 is MDHEN, CDR2 SYDVKM. The CDR3 DNA reads as TGTGCCAGCAGTTTAATCCACAGGAACACTGAAGCTTTCTTT. Amino acids: CASSLIHRNTEAFF. The entire variable domain, with the rest obtained from reference TRBV28 and TRBJ1-1, is as follows: DVKVTQSSRYLVKRTGEKVFLECVQDMDHENMFWYRQDPGLGLRLIYFSYDVKMKEKGDIPEGYSVSREKKERFSLILESASTNQTSMYLCASSLIHRNTEAFFGQGTRLTVV.

The genes are TRBV20-1 and TRBJ1-4; tentatively, D is TRBD1 (5 bases). Germline values: CDR1 DFQATT, CDR2 SNEGSKA (reference sequence). V gave up 0 bases and J gave up 8 bases, with 16 bases separating them. The CDR3 sequence is 15 residues long. CDR3 bases: TGCAGTGCTAGAGATCCCCCCAGGGCCAGGGAAAAACTGTTTTTT. It is translated as CSARDPPRAREKLFF.

The table lists this clonotype with a few counts. At one end the junction does not follow the germline gene, possibly because of a read error. V usage is TRBV4-1 and J usage is TRBJ2-4; the D is unclear. The CDR3 contains 13 residues. The germline gives CDR1 MGHRA, CDR2 YSYEKL. CDR3 in DNA: TGCGCCAGCAGCCAAGAGGCCAGAAACATTCAGTACTTC. As protein: CASSQEARNIQYF.